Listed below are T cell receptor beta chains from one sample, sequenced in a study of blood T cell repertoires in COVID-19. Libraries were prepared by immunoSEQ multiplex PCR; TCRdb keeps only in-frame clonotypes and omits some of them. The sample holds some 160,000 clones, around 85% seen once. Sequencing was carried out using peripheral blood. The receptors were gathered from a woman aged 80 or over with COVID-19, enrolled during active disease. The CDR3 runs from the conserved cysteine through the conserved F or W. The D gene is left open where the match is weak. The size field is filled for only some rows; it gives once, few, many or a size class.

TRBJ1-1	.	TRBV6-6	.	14	TGTGCCAGCAGTTCCATGCAGGGGAACACTGAAGCTTTCTTT	CASSSMQGNTEAFF
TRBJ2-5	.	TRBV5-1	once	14	TGCGCCAGCAGCTTGGCCGCAGGTCAAGAGACCCAGTACTTC	CASSLAAGQETQYF
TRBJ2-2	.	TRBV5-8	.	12	TGTGCCAGCAGCACATTTGCACGGAGGCTGTTTTTT	CASSTFARRLFF
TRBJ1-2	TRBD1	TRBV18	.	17	TGTGCCAGCTCACCAAACCGCCGACAGGGGACGAGCTATGGCTACACCTTC	CASSPNRRQGTSYGYTF
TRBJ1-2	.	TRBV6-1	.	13	TGTGCCAGCAGTGAAACCAGGGAGGGTGGCTACACCTTC	CASSETREGGYTF
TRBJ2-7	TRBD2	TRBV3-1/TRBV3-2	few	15	TGTGCCAGCAGCCAAGCTGAGCGGGGGCCCTACGAGCAGTACTTC	CASSQAERGPYEQYF
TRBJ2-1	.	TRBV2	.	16	TGTGCCAGCAGTGAAGAGGGCAGGGGAGCTTACAATGAGCAGTTCTTC	CASSEEGRGAYNEQFF
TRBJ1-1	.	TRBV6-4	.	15	TGTGCCAGCAGTATTCGAGTAGTCCCTTACCCTGAAGCTTTCTTT	CASSIRVVPYPEAFF
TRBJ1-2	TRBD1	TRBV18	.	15	TGTGCCAGCTCACCTGGGACAGGGTCTCTCTATGGCTACACCTTC	CASSPGTGSLYGYTF
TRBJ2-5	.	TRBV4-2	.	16	TGTGCCAGCAGCCAAGGGGGTGGGGGGGCTGGTGAGACCCAGTACTTC	CASSQGGGGAGETQYF
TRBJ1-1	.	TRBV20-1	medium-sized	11	TGCAGTTTGACAGGGAACACTGAAGCTTTCTTT	CSLTGNTEAFF
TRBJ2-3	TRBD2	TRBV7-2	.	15	TGTGCCAGCAGCTCAAAAGCGGGGGAGGTAGATACGCAGTATTTT	CASSSKAGEVDTQYF
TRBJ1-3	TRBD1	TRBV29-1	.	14	TGCAGCGTTGAGACAGGGTGGTCTGGAAACACCATATATTTT	CSVETGWSGNTIYF
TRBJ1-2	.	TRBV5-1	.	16	TGCGCCAGCAGTCCCCTGGCCGACAGAGCTAACTATGGCTACACCTTC	CASSPLADRANYGYTF
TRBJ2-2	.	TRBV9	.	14	TGTGCCAGCAGCGTAGCGCGGAACACCGGGGAGCTGTTTTTT	CASSVARNTGELFF
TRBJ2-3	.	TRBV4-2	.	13	TGTGCCAGCAGCCCGGCCGGGGCAGATACGCAGTATTTT	CASSPAGADTQYF
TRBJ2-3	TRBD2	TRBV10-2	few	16	TGCGCCAGCAGTGGAGGGCCAGCGGGGCAGACAGATACGCAGTATTTT	CASSGGPAGQTDTQYF
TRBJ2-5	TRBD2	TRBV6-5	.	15	TGTGCCAGCAGTTATCTGACCGCGGGAGGCCGAACCCAGTACTTC	CASSYLTAGGRTQYF
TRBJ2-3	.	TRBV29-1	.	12	TGCAGCGTGGACATACCTACAGATACGCAGTATTTT	CSVDIPTDTQYF
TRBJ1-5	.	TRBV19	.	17	TGTGCCAGTAGTATTGATGCCAGGCTTAGTAGCAATCAGCCCCAGCATTTT	CASSIDARLSSNQPQHF
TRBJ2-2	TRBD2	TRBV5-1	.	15	TGCGCCAGCACCGTGACTAGCGGGACTGACGGGGAGCTGTTTTTT	CASTVTSGTDGELFF
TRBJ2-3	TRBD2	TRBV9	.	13	TGTGCCGGGGCTAGCGGGAGCACAGATACGCAGTATTTT	CAGASGSTDTQYF
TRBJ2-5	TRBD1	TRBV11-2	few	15	TGTGCCAGCAGCCAGACGGGACAGGGGCAAGAGACCCAGTACTTC	CASSQTGQGQETQYF
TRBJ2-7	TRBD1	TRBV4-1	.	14	TGCGCCAGCAGCCAAGAAGGACAGGGCGAAGAGCAGTACTTC	CASSQEGQGEEQYF
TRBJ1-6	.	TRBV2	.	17	TGTGCCAGCAAGTACAGCTTTTTAAGCTCCTATAATTCACCCCTCCACTTT	CASKYSFLSSYNSPLHF
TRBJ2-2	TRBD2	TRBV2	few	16	TGTGCCAGCAGTGCAGTTCGGGAGGGAAGAACCGGGGAGCTGTTTTTT	CASSAVREGRTGELFF
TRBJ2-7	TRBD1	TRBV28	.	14	TGTGCCAGCAGGGACAGGGGGGGCTCCTACGAGCAGTACTTC	CASRDRGGSYEQYF
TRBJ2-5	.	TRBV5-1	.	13	TGCGCCAGCAGCTTGGGGAGTGACGAGACCCAGTACTTC	CASSLGSDETQYF
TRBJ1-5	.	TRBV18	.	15	TGTGCCAGCTCACCACCCGGGGGGGCTGGGCAGCCCCAGCATTTT	CASSPPGGAGQPQHF
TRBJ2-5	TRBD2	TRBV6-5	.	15	TGTGCCAGCTCTCCGGGGACTACCTCCCGAGAGACCCAGTACTTC	CASSPGTTSRETQYF
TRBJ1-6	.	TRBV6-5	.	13	TGTGCCACCCAACAAGTCTTAAATTCACCCCTCCACTTT	CATQQVLNSPLHF
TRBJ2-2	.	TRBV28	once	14	TGTGCCAGCAGTTTAAGTCCGCAGGCCGGGGAGCTGTTTTTT	CASSLSPQAGELFF
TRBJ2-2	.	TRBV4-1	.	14	TGCGCCAGCAGCCAACGTGGGAGAGGCGGGGAGCTGTTTTTT	CASSQRGRGGELFF
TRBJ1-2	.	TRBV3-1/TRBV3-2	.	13	TGTGCCAGCAGGCCCACAGACAACCCTGGCTACACCTTC	CASRPTDNPGYTF
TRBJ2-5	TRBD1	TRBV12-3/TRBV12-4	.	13	TGTGCCAGCACCCCGACAGGGGGAGAGACCCAGTACTTC	CASTPTGGETQYF
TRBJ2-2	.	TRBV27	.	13	TGTGCCAGCAGGGCCCTGGGGGGTTCCGAGCTGTTTTTT	CASRALGGSELFF
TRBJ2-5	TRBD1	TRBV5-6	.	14	TGTGCCAGCAGCGGGGGGACAGGGTTTGAGACCCAGTACTTC	CASSGGTGFETQYF
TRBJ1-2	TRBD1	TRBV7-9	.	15	TGTGCCAGCAGCTTAGGGACAGGGTGGGAAAATGGCTACACCTTC	CASSLGTGWENGYTF
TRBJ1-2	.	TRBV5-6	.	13	TGTGCCAGCAGCTTGGCGATAGGGGTTGGCTACACCTTC	CASSLAIGVGYTF
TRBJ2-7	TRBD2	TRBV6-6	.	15	TGTGCCAGCAGTTCCACTAGCGCGATGTACTACGAGCAGTACTTC	CASSSTSAMYYEQYF
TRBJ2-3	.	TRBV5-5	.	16	TGTGCCAGCAGCTTGGCGGGACAAAAAAGCACAGATACGCAGTATTTT	CASSLAGQKSTDTQYF
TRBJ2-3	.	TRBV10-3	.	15	TGTGCCATCAGTGATGGCGGACAAGGGTCAAATACGCAGTATTTT	CAISDGGQGSNTQYF
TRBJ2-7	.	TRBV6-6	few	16	TGTGCCAGCAGTCCCCTTAGCTCGACGGGGAACTACGAGCAGTACTTC	CASSPLSSTGNYEQYF
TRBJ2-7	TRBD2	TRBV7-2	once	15	TGTGCCAGCAGCCCTCGAGCGGGAGATGCCTACGAGCAGTACTTC	CASSPRAGDAYEQYF
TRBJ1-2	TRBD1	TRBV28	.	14	TGTGCCAGCAGTGGTACAGGGGCGAACTATGGCTACACCTTC	CASSGTGANYGYTF